The subject of this entry is one TCR beta chain. This sample was included in a study of blood T cell repertoires in COVID-19. Whole-study context: Sites across the United States, Italy and Spain contributed samples from acute and convalescent COVID-19.

Original methodology: Scientists estimated how many nucleated cells there were by amplifying reference gene primers. TCRdb's copy holds only in-frame clones and misses some; the assay was immunoSEQ multiplex PCR. D and trimming come from the DNA, and the V and J calls and clone size come from that table. Here the sample spans about 140,000 clones, 88% being singletons. CDR3 length: 11 amino acids. V lost 1 base to trimming and J lost 6 bases, with 2 bases between them. Germline V gives CDR1 LGHDT, CDR2 YNNKEL (reference sequence). The clonotype comes from a man between 65 and 85 years old with acute or convalescent COVID-19. Sequenced: peripheral blood. The J gene is TRBJ2-3, the V gene TRBV3-1 (or the pseudogene TRBV3-2); D uncertain. The CDR3 protein is CASSQADTQYF. As DNA, the CDR3 is TGTGCCAGCAGCCAAGCGGATACGCAGTATTTT.